Reported below is one T cell receptor beta chain. Antigen unknown. This entry is derived from a study of shared clonotypes between healthy human individuals. Study-wide background: Each donor had three CD4 naive, three CD4 memory, two CD8 naive and one CD8 memory plate.

Original processing methods: Owing to the provision of junction-only sequences devoid of quality scores by immunoSEQ, filtering differed. Clones were read by immunoSEQ multiplex PCR, and TCRdb kept only the in-frame ones, dropping some. V and J calls and clone size are as listed in that table; D and trimming were resolved from the DNA. The sample shows 2.3 million or so clones, just over 90% of them seen only once. General observations from the study: Measured sharing among donors was expected to vary with sequencing depth.

A split of CD4+ cells into CD45RA+ naive and CD45RA-negative memory subsets was performed. This sequence originates from a young man in good health. Some clones in this sample may be carry-over from other donors' samples. Sequencing used naive CD4+ T cells from PBMCs. Subset of the sample: CD45RA+ positively selected.

CDR3 DNA sequence: TGTGCCAGCAGTTCCGGCGGGGTGAAGAATGGCTACACCTTC. It codes for CASSSGGVKNGYTF. The V and J genes are TRBV6-5 and TRBJ1-2; no reliable D call. This CDR3 is built from 14 residues. CDR1 is MNHEY, CDR2 SVGAGI, per germline. V was trimmed by 4 bases and J by 6 bases, leaving 15 bases between them.